This T cell receptor beta chain was captured by sequencing in a study of human T cells and chemical hapten exposure. Study in general: On 2 cm by 2 cm of upper inner arm skin, sensitization was performed with 2% DPC. Study-wide results and caveats: A positive correlation with patch test score was shown by PT1 expanded TCR counts.

In germline, CDR1 is MNHEY, CDR2 SMNVEV (reference sequence). This CDR3 contains 12 residues. V gave up 4 bases and J gave up 6 bases, with 10 bases separating them. Notes on this clonotype: What it binds is not known.

Noted time point: patch test 3, about 24 weeks after DPC sensitization. Treatment in this sample: therapeutic diphenylcyclopropenone sensitization with weekly scalp DPC. Within the library, unique molecular identifiers were attached to each individual cDNA molecule. In TCRdb, the RACE reads were re-called with MiXCR into one record per CDR3 protein. The sample contains 50,000 to 65,000 distinct CDR3 sequences, 9.9% of which appear only once. The sequence derives from a woman between 40 and 50 years old with alopecia areata. Some clones in this sample may be carry-over from other donors' samples. The rearrangement links TRBV27 to TRBJ2-7, with unresolved D. Sequenced material: whole blood, taken in connection with sensitization to the hapten diphenylcyclopropenone (DPC). CDR3 amino acids: CASSSPPLEQYF. Written as DNA, the CDR3 is TGTGCCAGCAGTTCCCCACCACTCGAGCAGTACTTC.